The rows below give T cell receptor beta chains drawn from one sample of a study of blood T cell repertoires in COVID-19. Sequenced by immunoSEQ multiplex PCR; TCRdb stores in-frame clones only, minus some. Altogether about 440,000 clones are present, around 89% being singletons, with the ten largest covering around 13%. The sequencing sample was made of peripheral blood. These receptor sequences come from a woman in her forties or fifties with COVID-19, enrolled during active disease. CDR3s include the opening cysteine and the closing phenylalanine or tryptophan. The D gene is left open where the match is weak. Size is stated for part of the rows, as once, few or many counts, or as a class when the clone is expanded.

TRBJ1-5	TRBV6-6	TRBD1	NA	TGTGCCAGCAGTTATTTCCCAGGGGGCCCCAATCAGCCCCAGCATTTT	CASSYFPGGPNQPQHF
TRBJ2-3	TRBV11-3	TRBD1	NA	TGTGCCAGCAGTTACAGGGGGGTCGCAGATACGCAGTATTTT	CASSYRGVADTQYF
TRBJ1-1	TRBV18	TRBD1	NA	TGTGCCAGCTCCCCGGGACAGGCTGAAGCTTTCTTT	CASSPGQAEAFF
TRBJ1-2	TRBV4-2	NA	NA	TGTGCCAGCAGCCACCCACAAGATGGCTACACCTTC	CASSHPQDGYTF
TRBJ1-1	TRBV3-1/TRBV3-2	NA	NA	TGTGCCAGCAGCCAAGATCTCCCCGCTGAAGCTTTCTTT	CASSQDLPAEAFF
TRBJ2-5	TRBV28	TRBD1	NA	TGTGCCAGCATCCTTACAGGGGGCGGGAGAGAGACCCAGTACTTC	CASILTGGGRETQYF
TRBJ2-7	TRBV3-1/TRBV3-2	TRBD2	NA	TGTGCCAGCAGCCAAGGACTAGCGGGTCCCTACGAGCAGTACTTC	CASSQGLAGPYEQYF
TRBJ2-3	TRBV29-1	NA	NA	TGCAGCGTTGCAGTAGCGGCTAGAACAGATACGCAGTATTTT	CSVAVAARTDTQYF
TRBJ1-4	TRBV19	TRBD1	NA	TGTGCCAGTAGTACCCCGACAGGGGGCAATGAAAAACTGTTTTTT	CASSTPTGGNEKLFF
TRBJ1-1	TRBV2	NA	NA	TGTGCCAGCAGTGAAGGGCCCCAAGTGAACACTGAAGCTTTCTTT	CASSEGPQVNTEAFF
TRBJ1-1	TRBV6-5	NA	NA	TGTGCCAGCAGTTACTCCGGGAGGAACACTGAAGCTTTCTTT	CASSYSGRNTEAFF
TRBJ1-6	TRBV6-5	NA	NA	TGTGCCAGCAACTCCGATCTGATCTATAATTCACCCCTCCACTTT	CASNSDLIYNSPLHF
TRBJ1-1	TRBV7-2	TRBD1	few	TGTGCCAGCAGCGTATGGGGACAGGGGTCAGCTGAAGCTTTCTTT	CASSVWGQGSAEAFF
TRBJ1-3	TRBV18	NA	NA	TGTGCCAGCTCTGACTCAGGGGTGCCTGGAAACACCATATATTTT	CASSDSGVPGNTIYF
TRBJ2-7	TRBV9	NA	once	TGTGCCAGCAGCAGGCAGGGGGGAATCTACGAGCAGTACTTC	CASSRQGGIYEQYF
TRBJ2-2	TRBV29-1	NA	NA	TGCAGCGTTGCTGGCAGCGCGAACACCGGGGAGCTGTTTTTT	CSVAGSANTGELFF
TRBJ2-1	TRBV28	NA	NA	TGTGCCAGCAGACCATCGGGACACTTCGGCGGGAATGAGCAGTTCTTC	CASRPSGHFGGNEQFF
TRBJ2-2	TRBV18	TRBD1	NA	TGTGCCAGCTCCAGGACAGGGGAGAACGGGGAGCTGTTTTTT	CASSRTGENGELFF
TRBJ2-7	TRBV5-6	TRBD2	once	TGTGCCAGCAGCTTGTCGCCCAGCGGGGTGACCTACGAGCAGTACTTC	CASSLSPSGVTYEQYF
TRBJ1-2	TRBV29-1	NA	NA	TGCAGCGTCACCCCGACTGCCTCCGAGGGCTACACCTTC	CSVTPTASEGYTF
TRBJ1-1	TRBV5-4	NA	few	TGTGCCAGCAGTCCCACCGGGAACACTGAAGCTTTCTTT	CASSPTGNTEAFF
TRBJ1-3	TRBV5-1	NA	NA	TGCGCCAGCAGCCCAGGGAACACCATATATTTT	CASSPGNTIYF
TRBJ2-2	TRBV2	NA	once	TGTGCCAGCAGCCAGGGCTTCTACACCGGGGAGCTGTTTTTT	CASSQGFYTGELFF
TRBJ2-7	TRBV13	NA	NA	TGTGCCAGCAGCTTAGGTCCCATCTACGAGCAGTACTTC	CASSLGPIYEQYF
TRBJ1-6	TRBV6-6	NA	NA	TGTGCCAGCAGTGACAGGTTAGAATCACCCCTCCACTTT	CASSDRLESPLHF
TRBJ2-3	TRBV6-5	NA	NA	TGTGCCAGCGGAAGAGGTACAGATACGCAGTATTTT	CASGRGTDTQYF
TRBJ2-1	TRBV2	NA	NA	TGTGCCAGCAGTGAACTCTCCGACAATGAGCAGTTCTTC	CASSELSDNEQFF
TRBJ2-7	TRBV7-9	TRBD1	once	TGTGCCAGCAGCTGGACAGGGAGGACCTACGAGCAGTACTTC	CASSWTGRTYEQYF
TRBJ1-2	TRBV5-1	NA	NA	TGCGCCAGCAGCTTGGCCGGACAAACCTATGGCTACACCTTC	CASSLAGQTYGYTF